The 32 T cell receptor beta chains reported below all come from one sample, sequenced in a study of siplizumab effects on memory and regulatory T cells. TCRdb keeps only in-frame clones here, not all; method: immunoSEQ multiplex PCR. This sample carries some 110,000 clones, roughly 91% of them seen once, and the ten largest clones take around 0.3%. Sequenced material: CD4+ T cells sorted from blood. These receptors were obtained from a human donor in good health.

CDR3 in DNA: TGTGCCAGCAGTGGACAGGTTAAAGAAGGCTACACCTTC. Residues: CASSGQVKEGYTF. V usage is TRBV6-1 and J usage is TRBJ1-2, with D perhaps matching TRBD1 (6 bases). The CDR3 sequence is 13 residues long. Trimming cost V 4 bases and J 8 bases, with 14 bases left between them. Germline values: CDR1 MNHNS, CDR2 SASEGT.

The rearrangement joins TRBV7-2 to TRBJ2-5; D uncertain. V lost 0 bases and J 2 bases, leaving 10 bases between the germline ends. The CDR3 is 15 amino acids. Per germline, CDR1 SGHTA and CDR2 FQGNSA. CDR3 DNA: TGTGCCAGCAGCTTAGCGGGCAGTAGTCAAGAGACCCAGTACTTC. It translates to CASSLAGSSQETQYF.

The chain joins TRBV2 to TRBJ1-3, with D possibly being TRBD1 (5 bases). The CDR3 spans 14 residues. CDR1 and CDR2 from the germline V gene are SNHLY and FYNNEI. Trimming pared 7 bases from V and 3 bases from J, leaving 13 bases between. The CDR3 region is CASMTGTYGNTIYF. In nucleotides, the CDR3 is TGTGCCAGCATGACCGGGACCTATGGAAACACCATATATTTT.

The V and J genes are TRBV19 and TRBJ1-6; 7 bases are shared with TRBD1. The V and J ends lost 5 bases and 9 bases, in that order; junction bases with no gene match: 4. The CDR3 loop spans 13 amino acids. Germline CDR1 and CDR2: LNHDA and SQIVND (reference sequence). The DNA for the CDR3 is TGTGCCAGTAGTCCGGACAGGATTTCACCCCTCCACTTT. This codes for CASSPDRISPLHF. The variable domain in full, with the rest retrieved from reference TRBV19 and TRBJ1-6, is DGGITQSPKYLFRKEGQNVTLSCEQNLNHDAMYWYRQDPGQGLRLIYYSQIVNDFQKGDIAEGYSVSREKKESFPLTVTSAQKNPTAFYLCASSPDRISPLHFGNGTRLTVT.

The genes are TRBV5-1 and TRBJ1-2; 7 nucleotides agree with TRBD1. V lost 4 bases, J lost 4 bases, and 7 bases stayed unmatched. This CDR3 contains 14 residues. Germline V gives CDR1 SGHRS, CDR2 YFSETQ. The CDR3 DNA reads TGCGCCAGCAGCCCTACAGGGGATGTCTATGGCTACACCTTC. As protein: CASSPTGDVYGYTF.

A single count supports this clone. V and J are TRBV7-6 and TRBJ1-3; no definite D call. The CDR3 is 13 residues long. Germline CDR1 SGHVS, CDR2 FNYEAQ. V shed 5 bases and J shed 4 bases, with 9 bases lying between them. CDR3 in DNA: TGTGCCAGCAGCAGTGACGTGGGAAACACCATATATTTT. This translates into CASSSDVGNTIYF. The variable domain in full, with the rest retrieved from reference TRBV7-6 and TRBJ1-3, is GAGVSQSPRYKVTKRGQDVALRCDPISGHVSLYWYRQALGQGPEFLTYFNYEAQQDKSGLPNDRFSAERPEGSISTLTIQRTEQRDSAMYRCASSSDVGNTIYFGEGSWLTVV.

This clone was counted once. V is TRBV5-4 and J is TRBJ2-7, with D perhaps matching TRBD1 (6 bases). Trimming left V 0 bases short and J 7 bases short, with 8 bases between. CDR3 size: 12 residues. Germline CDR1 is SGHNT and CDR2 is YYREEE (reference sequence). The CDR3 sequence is CASSLGRGEQYF. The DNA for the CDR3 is TGTGCCAGCAGCTTGGGAAGGGGGGAGCAGTACTTC.

The CDR3: CASSREGFSEKLFF. CDR3 DNA: TGTGCCAGCAGTCGAGAGGGGTTTAGCGAAAAACTGTTTTTT. This chain joins TRBV7-9 and TRBJ1-4, with a possible D match to TRBD1 (5 bases). V was shortened by 6 bases and J by 8 bases, with 16 bases between the two germline ends. The CDR3 has 14 residues. Per the germline V gene, CDR1 is SEHNR and CDR2 is FQNEAQ (reference sequence).

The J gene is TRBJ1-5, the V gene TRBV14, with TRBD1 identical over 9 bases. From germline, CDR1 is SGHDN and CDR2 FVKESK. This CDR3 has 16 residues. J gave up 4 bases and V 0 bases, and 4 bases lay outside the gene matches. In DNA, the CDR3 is TGTGCCAGCAGCCAAGATAGGGACAGGGTGAATCAGCCCCAGCATTTT. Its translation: CASSQDRDRVNQPQHF.

CDR3 DNA: TGTGCCCCAGGCGCCTCGATGGGAGAGCAGTTCTTC. It encodes CAPGASMGEQFF. The gene calls are TRBV27 and TRBJ2-1; unclear D gene. CDR1 is MNHEY and CDR2 is SMNVEV in the germline V gene (reference sequence). V lost 11 bases, J lost 10 bases, and 18 bases lay in between. The CDR3 runs 12 residues.

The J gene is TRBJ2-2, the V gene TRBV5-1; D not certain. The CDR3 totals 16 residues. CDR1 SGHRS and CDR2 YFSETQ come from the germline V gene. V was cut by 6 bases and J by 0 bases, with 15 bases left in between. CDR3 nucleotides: TGCGCCAGCACCCCTACAAGCAGAGCGAACACCGGGGAGCTGTTTTTT. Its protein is CASTPTSRANTGELFF.

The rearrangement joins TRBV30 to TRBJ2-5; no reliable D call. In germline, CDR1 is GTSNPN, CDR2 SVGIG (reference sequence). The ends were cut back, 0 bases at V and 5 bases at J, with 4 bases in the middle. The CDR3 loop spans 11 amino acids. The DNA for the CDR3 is TGTGCCTGGAGTGTACGTGAGACCCAGTACTTC. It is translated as CAWSVRETQYF. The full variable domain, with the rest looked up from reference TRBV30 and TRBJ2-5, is SQTIHQWPATLVQPVGSPLSLECTVEGTSNPNLYWYRQAAGRGLQLLFYSVGIGQISSEVPQNLSASRPQDRQFILSSKKLLLSDSGFYLCAWSVRETQYFGPGTRLLVL.

DNA for the CDR3: TGTGCCAGCAGCTTAGTTGTGGGGCGTGGAAACACCATATATTTT. This translates into CASSLVVGRGNTIYF. J is TRBJ1-3 and V is TRBV7-8, with D perhaps matching TRBD1 (5 bases). Germline V lookup: CDR1 SGHVS, CDR2 FQNEAQ. The V gene lost 1 base and the J gene lost 3 bases, with 10 bases spanning the gap. CDR3 size: 15 residues.

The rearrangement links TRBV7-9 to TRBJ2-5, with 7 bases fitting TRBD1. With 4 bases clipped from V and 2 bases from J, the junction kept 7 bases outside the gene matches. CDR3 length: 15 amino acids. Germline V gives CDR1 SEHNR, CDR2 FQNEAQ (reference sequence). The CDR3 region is CASSSDRDRQETQYF. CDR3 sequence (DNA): TGTGCCAGCAGCTCAGACCGGGACAGACAAGAGACCCAGTACTTC.

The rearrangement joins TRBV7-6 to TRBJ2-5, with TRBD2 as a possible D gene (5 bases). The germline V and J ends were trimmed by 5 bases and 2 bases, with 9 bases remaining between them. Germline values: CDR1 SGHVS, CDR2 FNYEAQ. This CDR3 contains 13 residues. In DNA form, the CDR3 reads TGTGCCAGCAGCCCAAGCGGACAAGAGACCCAGTACTTC. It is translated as CASSPSGQETQYF.

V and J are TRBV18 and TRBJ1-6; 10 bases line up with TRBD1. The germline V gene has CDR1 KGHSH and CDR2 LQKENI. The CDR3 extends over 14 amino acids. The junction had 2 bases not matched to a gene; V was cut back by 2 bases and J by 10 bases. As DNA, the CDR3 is TGTGCCAGCTCACCAGACAGGGGGCAATCACCCCTCCACTTT. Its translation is CASSPDRGQSPLHF. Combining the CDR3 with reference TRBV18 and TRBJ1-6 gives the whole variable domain NAGVMQNPRHLVRRRGQEARLRCSPMKGHSHVYWYRQLPEEGLKFMVYLQKENIIDESGMPKERFSAEFPKEGPSILRIQQVVRGDSAAYFCASSPDRGQSPLHFGNGTRLTVT.

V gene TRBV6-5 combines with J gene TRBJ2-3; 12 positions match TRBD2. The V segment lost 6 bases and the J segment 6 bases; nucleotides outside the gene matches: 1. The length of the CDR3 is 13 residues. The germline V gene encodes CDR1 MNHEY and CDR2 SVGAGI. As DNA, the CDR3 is TGTGCCAGCAGGACTAGCGGGAGTGATACGCAGTATTTT. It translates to CASRTSGSDTQYF.

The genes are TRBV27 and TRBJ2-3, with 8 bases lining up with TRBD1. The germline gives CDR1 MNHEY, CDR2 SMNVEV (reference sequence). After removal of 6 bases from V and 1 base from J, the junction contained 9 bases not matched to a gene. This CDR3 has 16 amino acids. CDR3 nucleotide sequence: TGTGCCAGCAGCCCCATGCCGACAGGGGGCACAGATACGCAGTATTTT. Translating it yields CASSPMPTGGTDTQYF.

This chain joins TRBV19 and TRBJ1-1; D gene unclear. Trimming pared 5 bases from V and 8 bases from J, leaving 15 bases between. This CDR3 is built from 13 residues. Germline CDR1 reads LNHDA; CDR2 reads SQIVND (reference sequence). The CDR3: CASSLDRLQEAFF. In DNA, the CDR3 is TGTGCCAGTAGTCTCGACCGGCTCCAAGAAGCTTTCTTT.

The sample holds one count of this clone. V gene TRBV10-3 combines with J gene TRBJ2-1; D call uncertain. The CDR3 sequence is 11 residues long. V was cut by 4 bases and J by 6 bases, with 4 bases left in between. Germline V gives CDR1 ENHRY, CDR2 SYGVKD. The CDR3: CAISASNEQFF. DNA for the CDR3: TGTGCCATCAGTGCCAGCAATGAGCAGTTCTTC.

The CDR3 DNA is TGTGCCAGCAGCGTAGGCGCTAGCGGGACCTACGAGCAGTACTTC. It codes for CASSVGASGTYEQYF. The chain is built from TRBV9 and TRBJ2-7; the match to TRBD2 covers 9 bases. The V and J ends lost 0 bases and 2 bases, in that order; junction bases with no gene match: 3. In germline, CDR1 is SGDLS, CDR2 YYNGEE. This CDR3 is 15 amino acids long. The whole variable domain, remainder taken from reference TRBV9 and TRBJ2-7, is DSGVTQTPKHLITATGQRVTLRCSPRSGDLSVYWYQQSLDQGLQFLIQYYNGEERAKGNILERFSAQQFPDLHSELNLSSLELGDSALYFCASSVGASGTYEQYFGPGTRLTVT.

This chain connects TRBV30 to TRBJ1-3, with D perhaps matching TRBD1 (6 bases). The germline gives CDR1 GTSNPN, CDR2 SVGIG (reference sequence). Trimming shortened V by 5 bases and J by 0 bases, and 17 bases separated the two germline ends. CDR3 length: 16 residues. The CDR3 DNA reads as TGTGCCTGGGCCAGGAGACAGGCCAGCTCTGGAAACACCATATATTTT. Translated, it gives CAWARRQASSGNTIYF.

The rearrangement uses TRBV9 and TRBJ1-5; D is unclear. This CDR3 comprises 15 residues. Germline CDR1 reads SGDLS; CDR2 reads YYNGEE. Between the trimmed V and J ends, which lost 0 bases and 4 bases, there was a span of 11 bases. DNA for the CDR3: TGTGCCAGCAGCGTAGGCCCGGGCGGAAATCAGCCCCAGCATTTT. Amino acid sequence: CASSVGPGGNQPQHF.

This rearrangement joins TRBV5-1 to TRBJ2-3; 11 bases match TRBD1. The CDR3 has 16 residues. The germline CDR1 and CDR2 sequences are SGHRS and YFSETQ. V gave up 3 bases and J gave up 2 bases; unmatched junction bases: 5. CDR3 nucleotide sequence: TGCGCCAGCAGCTGGTGGGACAGGGGGGCCACAGATACGCAGTATTTT. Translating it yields CASSWWDRGATDTQYF.

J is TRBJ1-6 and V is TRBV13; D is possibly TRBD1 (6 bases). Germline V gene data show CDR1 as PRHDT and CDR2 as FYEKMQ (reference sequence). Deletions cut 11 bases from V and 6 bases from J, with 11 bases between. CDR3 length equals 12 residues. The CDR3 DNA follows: TGTGCCTGCCGGGGGCTTAATTCACCCCTCCACTTT. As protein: CACRGLNSPLHF.

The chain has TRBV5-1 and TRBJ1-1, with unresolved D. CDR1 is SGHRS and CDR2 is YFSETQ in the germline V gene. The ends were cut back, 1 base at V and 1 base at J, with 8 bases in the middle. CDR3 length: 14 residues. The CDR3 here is CASSLTHGNTEAFF. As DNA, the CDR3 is TGCGCCAGCAGCTTGACACACGGGAACACTGAAGCTTTCTTT. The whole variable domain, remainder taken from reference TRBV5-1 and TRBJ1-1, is KAGVTQTPRYLIKTRGQQVTLSCSPISGHRSVSWYQQTPGQGLQFLFEYFSETQRNKGNFPGRFSGRQFSNSRSEMNVSTLELGDSALYLCASSLTHGNTEAFFGQGTRLTVV.

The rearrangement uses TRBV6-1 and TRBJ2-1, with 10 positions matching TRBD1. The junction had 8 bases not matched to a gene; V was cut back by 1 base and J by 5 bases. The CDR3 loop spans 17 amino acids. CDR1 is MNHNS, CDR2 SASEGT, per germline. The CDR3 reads CASSEVVMGQGNNEQFF. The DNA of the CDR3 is TGTGCCAGCAGTGAAGTAGTTATGGGACAGGGGAACAATGAGCAGTTCTTC.

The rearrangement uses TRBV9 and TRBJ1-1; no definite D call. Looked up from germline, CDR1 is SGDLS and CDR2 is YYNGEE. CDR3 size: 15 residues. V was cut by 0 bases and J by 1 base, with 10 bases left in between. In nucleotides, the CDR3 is TGTGCCAGCAGCGTAGAAGGGTTCGGGAACACTGAAGCTTTCTTT. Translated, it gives CASSVEGFGNTEAFF.

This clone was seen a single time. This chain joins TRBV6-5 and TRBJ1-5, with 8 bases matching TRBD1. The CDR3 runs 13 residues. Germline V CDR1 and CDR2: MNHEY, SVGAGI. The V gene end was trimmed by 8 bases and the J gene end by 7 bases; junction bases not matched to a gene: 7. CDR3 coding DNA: TGTGCCAGCGGACAGGGTCAGGGACAGCCCCAGCATTTT. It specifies CASGQGQGQPQHF.

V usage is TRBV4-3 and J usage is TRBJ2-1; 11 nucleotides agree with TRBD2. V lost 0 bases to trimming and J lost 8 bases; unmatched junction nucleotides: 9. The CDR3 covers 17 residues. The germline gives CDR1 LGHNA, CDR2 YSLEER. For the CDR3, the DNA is TGCGCCAGCAGCCAAGAACCACTAGCGGGAGTCCTCCATGAGCAGTTCTTC. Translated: CASSQEPLAGVLHEQFF.

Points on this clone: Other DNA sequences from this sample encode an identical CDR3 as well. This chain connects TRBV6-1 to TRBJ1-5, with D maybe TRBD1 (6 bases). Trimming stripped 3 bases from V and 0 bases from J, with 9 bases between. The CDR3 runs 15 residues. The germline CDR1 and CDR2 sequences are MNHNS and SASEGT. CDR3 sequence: CASSEQGRSNQPQHF. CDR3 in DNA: TGTGCCAGCAGTGAGCAGGGGCGTAGCAATCAGCCCCAGCATTTT.

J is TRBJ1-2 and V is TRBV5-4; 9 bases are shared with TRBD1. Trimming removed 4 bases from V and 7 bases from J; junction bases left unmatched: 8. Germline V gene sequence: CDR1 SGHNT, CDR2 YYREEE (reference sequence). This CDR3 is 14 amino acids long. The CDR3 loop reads CASSTGTGTFGYTF. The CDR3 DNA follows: TGTGCCAGCAGCACCGGGACAGGGACCTTTGGCTACACCTTC.